This T cell receptor (beta chain) was retrieved from a study of blood T cell repertoires in COVID-19. Study summary: PBMCs, B-cell-depleted T cells, or T cells were the source of the cDNA or gDNA that made up the material.

The repertoire was sequenced with immunoSEQ multiplex PCR; TCRdb's copy has only in-frame clones and lacks some. The table lists approximately 290,000 clones, about 85% of them singletons. The V end was cut by 2 bases, the J end by 8 bases, with 12 bases between. This CDR3 contains 14 residues. The germline V gene has CDR1 MGHDK and CDR2 SYGVNS. The chain is built from TRBV25-1 and TRBJ1-4, with D unresolved. Sequenced material: peripheral blood. The origin of this receptor is a man younger than 30 with active or convalescent COVID-19. The CDR3 here is CASSEGALDEKLFF. The CDR3 DNA reads as TGTGCCAGCAGTGAAGGTGCCCTAGACGAAAAACTGTTTTTT. Supplemented by reference TRBV25-1 and TRBJ1-4, the full variable domain reads EADIYQTPRYLVIGTGKKITLECSQTMGHDKMYWYQQDPGMELHLIHYSYGVNSTEKGDLSSESTVSRIRTEHFPLTLESARPSHTSQYLCASSEGALDEKLFFGSGTQLSVL.